These 25 T cell receptor beta chains came from one sample sequenced in a study of cytomegalovirus exposure and HLA in healthy donors. The PCR ran on 60 Vbeta and 13 Jbeta primers. Assay used: immunoSEQ multiplex PCR; TCRdb lists only in-frame clones, some missing. The sample consists of about 110,000 clones, around 82% of them appearing once. Sequenced sample: PBMCs. These TCRs come from a man in his forties or fifties in good health and CMV-seronegative.

V is TRBV19 and J is TRBJ1-5, with D unresolved. V lost 5 bases and J lost 2, with 10 bases in between. The CDR3 totals 14 residues. In germline, CDR1 is LNHDA, CDR2 SQIVND (reference sequence). The CDR3 DNA sequence: TGTGCCAGTAGTTGGGAGAGGGGCAATCAGCCCCAGCATTTT. This codes for CASSWERGNQPQHF.

The rearrangement uses TRBV19 and TRBJ1-6; TRBD1 might be the D (6 bases). Germline values: CDR1 LNHDA, CDR2 SQIVND (reference sequence). Trimming took 7 bases from V and 8 from J, leaving 15 bases between them. The CDR3 loop spans 14 amino acids. CDR3 loop: CASKIRDIDSPLHF. The CDR3 nucleotides are TGTGCCAGTAAAATTAGGGACATAGATTCACCCCTCCACTTT.

This rearrangement joins TRBV12-5 to TRBJ2-5; perhaps TRBD1 as D (6 bases). Trimming took 5 bases from V and 5 from J, leaving 12 bases between them. CDR1 is LGHNT, CDR2 FRNRAP, per germline. The CDR3 sequence is 13 residues long. CDR3 DNA sequence: TGTGCTAGTGGTCCAGGGGTTCCGGAGACCCAGTACTTC. Its translation is CASGPGVPETQYF.

The table lists this clone with a count of one. The J gene is TRBJ1-4, the V gene TRBV5-6; D perhaps matches TRBD1 (5 bases). Germline CDR1 is SGHDT and CDR2 is YYEEEE. This CDR3 is 16 amino acids long. Trimming took 5 bases from V and 1 from J, leaving 15 bases between them. The CDR3 DNA reads TGTGCCAGCAGTCCCCTTTCCGGGGGAACTAATGAAAAACTGTTTTTT. Protein sequence: CASSPLSGGTNEKLFF.

V and J are TRBV4-3 and TRBJ1-2; 9 bases fit TRBD1. The CDR3 sequence is 13 residues long. With V trimmed by 3 bases and J by 9 bases, 5 bases remained unmatched. Germline V gene data show CDR1 as LGHNA and CDR2 as YSLEER. The CDR3 reads CASSHRDRASYTF. CDR3 coding DNA: TGCGCCAGCAGCCACCGGGACAGGGCAAGCTACACCTTC.

This clone occurred once. V is TRBV7-2 and J is TRBJ2-1; maybe TRBD1 (5 bases). CDR3 length equals 14 residues. V was cut by 0 bases and J by 8 bases, with 11 bases left in between. From germline, CDR1 is SGHTA and CDR2 FQGNSA. CDR3 in DNA: TGTGCCAGCAGCTTAGCGTGGGGCAGCTATGAGCAGTTCTTC. Translating it yields CASSLAWGSYEQFF.

The table lists this clone with a few counts. The V call is TRBV6-1, the J call TRBJ2-7; D may be TRBD2 (5 bases). Germline V gene lookup returns CDR1 MNHNS and CDR2 SASEGT. This CDR3 comprises 14 residues. V shed 4 bases and J shed 2 bases, with 12 bases lying between them. The CDR3 reads CASSGSGPAYEQYF. CDR3 bases: TGTGCCAGCAGTGGAAGCGGACCAGCCTACGAGCAGTACTTC.

Comment on this clone: The junction departs from the called germline gene at one end, perhaps through a read error. The V call is TRBV7-6, the J call TRBJ2-6, with 7 positions matching TRBD1. This CDR3 is 13 amino acids long. Germline V gives CDR1 SGHVS, CDR2 FNYEAQ. The CDR3 region is CASSSQGDNVLTF. CDR3 DNA sequence: TGTGCCAGCAGCTCGCAGGGGGACAACGTCCTGACTTTC.

The sample holds one count of this clone. The chain has TRBV4-1 and TRBJ2-2; TRBD2 matches 8 bases. J lost 0 bases, V lost 1 base, and 7 bases had no gene match. This CDR3 spans 18 amino acids. The germline CDR1 and CDR2 sequences are MGHRA and YSYEKL. The CDR3 loop reads CASSQGPGGFANTGELFF. CDR3 DNA: TGCGCCAGCAGCCAAGGACCGGGGGGGTTCGCGAACACCGGGGAGCTGTTTTTT.

V is TRBV5-1 and J is TRBJ2-5; maybe TRBD1 (6 bases). V gave up 7 bases and J gave up 0 bases, with 19 bases separating them. The CDR3 spans 16 residues. The V gene's germline CDR1 is SGHRS and CDR2 YFSETQ. The CDR3: CASSSQKTGNQETQYF. Written as DNA, the CDR3 is TGCGCCAGCTCCTCACAAAAGACAGGAAACCAAGAGACCCAGTACTTC.

A single count supports this clone. The chain employs TRBV27 and TRBJ1-4; D unresolved. V lost 5 bases and J 1 base, leaving 11 bases between the germline ends. CDR1 is MNHEY, CDR2 SMNVEV, per germline (reference sequence). The CDR3 is 15 amino acids. This CDR3 is CASSPGLGTNEKLFF. Written as DNA, the CDR3 is TGTGCCAGCAGTCCCGGGTTAGGAACTAATGAAAAACTGTTTTTT.

The genes are TRBV19 and TRBJ1-2; TRBD1 is a possible D gene (6 bases). V lost 4 bases to trimming and J lost 10 bases, with 22 bases between them. The CDR3 has 15 residues. CDR1 is LNHDA, CDR2 SQIVND, per germline (reference sequence). CDR3 sequence: CASSTSSQGLGTYTF. The CDR3 region has the DNA TGTGCCAGTAGTACCTCTTCACAGGGTTTGGGGACCTACACCTTC.

This sequence joins TRBV28 and TRBJ1-5; perhaps TRBD1 as D (5 bases). Trimming stripped 9 bases from V and 2 bases from J, with 14 bases between. Germline assignment: CDR1 MDHEN and CDR2 SYDVKM. The CDR3 has 14 amino acids. The CDR3 DNA follows: TGTGCCAGTAAAAAGGACACACGCAATCAGCCCCAGCATTTT. Translating gives CASKKDTRNQPQHF.

The chain uses TRBV4-2 and TRBJ1-2, with D maybe TRBD1 (5 bases). Trimming stripped 0 bases from V and 8 bases from J, with 13 bases between. This CDR3 has 14 amino acids. CDR1 and CDR2 (germline): LGHNA, YNFKEQ. In DNA, the CDR3 is TGTGCCAGCAGCCAAGATAAAGCGGGGGTGGGCTACACCTTC. Protein product: CASSQDKAGVGYTF.

The V call is TRBV7-2, the J call TRBJ2-7; the match to TRBD2 covers 12 bases. Trimming took 3 bases from V and 0 from J; bases not matched to a gene: 12. CDR3 length: 19 residues. Germline V gives CDR1 SGHTA, CDR2 FQGNSA. The CDR3 nucleotides read TGTGCCAGCAGCTTGAGGGCTAGCGGGGGGGTAATTTTCTCCTACGAGCAGTACTTC. This gives the protein CASSLRASGGVIFSYEQYF. The full variable domain, rest sourced from reference TRBV7-2 and TRBJ2-7, is GAGVSQSPSNKVTEKGKDVELRCDPISGHTALYWYRQSLGQGLEFLIYFQGNSAPDKSGLPSDRFSAERTGGSVSTLTIQRTQQEDSAVYLCASSLRASGGVIFSYEQYFGPGTRLTVT.

The chain has TRBV19 and TRBJ2-2, with a tentative D call TRBD1 (5 bases). V lost 8 bases and J 6 bases, leaving 19 bases between the germline ends. Germline-derived CDR1 and CDR2 are LNHDA and SQIVND (reference sequence). This CDR3 contains 15 residues. CDR3 amino acids: CASRTQGLIAGELFF. The CDR3 DNA sequence: TGTGCCAGTCGGACCCAGGGTTTGATTGCCGGGGAGCTGTTTTTT. Together with reference TRBV19 and TRBJ2-2, the CDR3 gives the full variable domain: DGGITQSPKYLFRKEGQNVTLSCEQNLNHDAMYWYRQDPGQGLRLIYYSQIVNDFQKGDIAEGYSVSREKKESFPLTVTSAQKNPTAFYLCASRTQGLIAGELFFGEGSRLTVL.

The CDR3 sequence: CASSLRTGAYEQYV. CDR3 sequence (DNA): TGCGCCAGCAGCTTGCGGACAGGAGCATACGAGCAGTACGTC. This rearrangement joins TRBV5-1 to TRBJ2-7, with 7 bases that match TRBD1. The V gene end was trimmed by 1 base and the J gene end by 4 bases; junction bases not matched to a gene: 5. In germline, CDR1 is SGHRS, CDR2 YFSETQ. CDR3 length: 14 amino acids.

The gene calls are TRBV4-3 and TRBJ1-2, with 8 bases that match TRBD1. Trimming cost V 2 bases and J 6 bases; bases outside gene matches: 2. CDR3 length equals 13 residues. The germline gives CDR1 LGHNA, CDR2 YSLEER. The chain's CDR3 is CASSQQTGDGYTF. The CDR3 nucleotides read TGCGCCAGCAGCCAACAGACAGGGGATGGCTACACCTTC.

The rearrangement links TRBV7-9 to TRBJ1-2, with D hard to call. With 5 bases removed from V and 8 bases from J, the gap between germline ends came to 12 bases. Germline V gene data show CDR1 as SEHNR and CDR2 as FQNEAQ (reference sequence). The CDR3 is 12 residues long. DNA for the CDR3: TGTGCCAGCAGCCCTAGTCAACTAGGCTACACCTTC. Translated, it gives CASSPSQLGYTF.

This clone has only one observation. The V gene is TRBV7-2, the J gene TRBJ2-2; TRBD1 aligns across 7 bases. The germline V gene encodes CDR1 SGHTA and CDR2 FQGNSA. The CDR3 consists of 15 residues. V trimming: 7 bases; J trimming: 0 bases; junction bases outside the gene matches: 5. CDR3 DNA: TGTGCCAGCACCCAAGGGGGCCCGAACACCGGGGAGCTGTTTTTT. Its protein product is CASTQGGPNTGELFF. The full variable domain, in which reference TRBV7-2 and TRBJ2-2 provide the parts outside the CDR3, is GAGVSQSPSNKVTEKGKDVELRCDPISGHTALYWYRQSLGQGLEFLIYFQGNSAPDKSGLPSDRFSAERTGGSVSTLTIQRTQQEDSAVYLCASTQGGPNTGELFFGEGSRLTVL.

J is TRBJ1-5 and V is TRBV28; TRBD1 matches 7 bases. The CDR3 has 14 residues. The J segment lost 7 bases and the V segment lost 2 bases, leaving 5 bases of the junction unmatched. Germline CDR1 and CDR2: MDHEN and SYDVKM. CDR3 DNA: TGTGCCAGCAGTTTAGGGCAGGGGGGCCAGCCCCAGCATTTT. This encodes CASSLGQGGQPQHF.

The chain is built from TRBV13 and TRBJ2-5; TRBD1 matches at 7 bases. The CDR3 is 15 amino acids. With 5 bases clipped from V and 5 bases from J, the junction kept 11 bases outside the gene matches. Germline assignment: CDR1 PRHDT and CDR2 FYEKMQ (reference sequence). The CDR3 protein is CASSAGRTGVETQYF. The CDR3 DNA sequence: TGTGCCAGCAGCGCTGGACGCACAGGGGTGGAGACCCAGTACTTC.

This clone has a single count. The rearrangement uses TRBV2 and TRBJ2-2, with TRBD1 identical over 9 bases. V shed 8 bases, J shed 7 bases, and the junction held 8 bases outside the gene matches. CDR1 is SNHLY, CDR2 FYNNEI, per germline. This CDR3 has 14 amino acids. CDR3 nucleotide sequence: TGTGCCAGCGGAGGGACAGGGAGTCTCGGGGAGCTGTTTTTT. Amino acid sequence: CASGGTGSLGELFF.

This clone was recorded once. The chain carries TRBV7-2 and TRBJ2-5, with TRBD2 as a possible D gene (5 bases). Trimming removed 5 bases from V and 4 bases from J, with 8 bases in between. The CDR3 is 12 residues long. CDR1 is SGHTA and CDR2 is FQGNSA in the germline V gene. This CDR3 reads CASSRSGETQYF. The CDR3 DNA sequence: TGTGCCAGCAGCCGAAGCGGAGAGACCCAGTACTTC.

The rearrangement uses TRBV2 and TRBJ1-4; 7 nucleotides match TRBD1. This CDR3 has 14 amino acids. Germline trimming cut 5 bases from V and 5 bases from J; bases unmatched to any gene: 5. Germline V CDR1 and CDR2: SNHLY, FYNNEI. CDR3 sequence reads: CASSPDRVNEKLFF. The CDR3 DNA reads TGTGCCAGCAGTCCTGACAGGGTGAATGAAAAACTGTTTTTT.